This T cell receptor beta chain was sequenced during a study of T cell responses to AZD1222 COVID-19 vaccine. Study-wide background: The analysis combined second doses at about 4 or about 12 weeks.

Study conclusions and caveats: Elevations in Spike-specific TCR breadth and depth followed administration of two AZD1222 doses. Clonal diversity was possibly underestimated; the donors were predominantly white British and more often female. With dominance at 160-218 and 743-854, vaccine-associated CD4 TCRs spanned spike.

The CDR3 sequence is 16 residues long. The germline V gene has CDR1 LGHDT and CDR2 YNNKEL (reference sequence). With 4 bases removed from V and 0 bases from J, the gap between germline ends came to 13 bases. Of note for this clone: Its target is not known.

The method was immunoSEQ multiplex PCR; TCRdb's version includes in-frame clones alone and lacks a portion of them. The table lists roughly 120,000 clones, more than 70% of them singletons, with approximately 12% in the top ten. Here the sequenced sample was peripheral blood, taken on day 0 of AZD1222 vaccination. The chain uses TRBV3-1 (or the pseudogene TRBV3-2) and TRBJ1-5; D gene unclear. The sequence derives from an adult in good health. The CDR3 is CASSPGSAYSNQPQHF. The CDR3 DNA follows: TGTGCCAGCAGCCCCGGGTCCGCGTATAGCAATCAGCCCCAGCATTTT.